This passage covers 30 T cell receptor beta chains from one sample sequenced in a study of OX40 agonist ivuxolimab in advanced cancers. Assay: immunoSEQ multiplex PCR; the TCRdb copy retains only in-frame clones and omits some. The sample carries about 91,000 clones, around 80% recorded once. Sequences were derived from CD4+ or CD8+ T cells sorted from blood, sampled in a trial of the OX40 agonist ivuxolimab. These receptors were collected from an adult with an advanced solid tumor such as melanoma, head and neck, liver or kidney cancer.

V gene TRBV27 combines with J gene TRBJ2-2; a weak D match, TRBD2 (7 bases). Germline V gene lookup returns CDR1 MNHEY and CDR2 SMNVEV (reference sequence). There are 13 residues in the CDR3. Trimming left V 3 bases short and J 12 bases short, with 14 bases between. CDR3 sequence (DNA): TGTGCCAGCAGTTTCGGAGGGGGGGCGAAGCTGTTTTTT. Encoded protein: CASSFGGGAKLFF.

The chain joins TRBV7-9 to TRBJ1-3, with D unresolved. The V gene lost 4 bases and the J gene lost 0 bases, with 16 bases spanning the gap. Per germline, CDR1 SEHNR and CDR2 FQNEAQ (reference sequence). The CDR3 length is 17 residues. The CDR3 bases are TGTGCCAGCAGCTCCCCCGAGCTGGGCCGCTCTGGAAACACCATATATTTT. Protein: CASSSPELGRSGNTIYF.

This clone was observed a handful of times. The V call is TRBV28, the J call TRBJ1-2; possibly TRBD1 for D (6 bases). The V end lost 3 bases, the J end lost 7 bases, and 15 bases lay between the germline ends. The CDR3 has 14 residues. CDR1 MDHEN and CDR2 SYDVKM come from the germline V gene. The CDR3 reads CASSFPDRITGYTF. The DNA for the CDR3 is TGTGCCAGCAGTTTCCCCGACAGGATAACTGGCTACACCTTC.

This chain links TRBV9 with TRBJ2-3, with no clear D. The V end lost 5 bases, the J end lost 4 bases, and 8 bases lay between the germline ends. The CDR3 is 12 amino acids. CDR1 and CDR2 from the germline V gene are SGDLS and YYNGEE. CDR3 in amino acids: CASSVSADTQYF. CDR3 in DNA: TGTGCCAGCAGTGTGAGCGCAGATACGCAGTATTTT.

The chain combines TRBV27 with TRBJ2-2; 8 nucleotides line up with TRBD1. The CDR3 sequence is 15 residues long. The V and J ends lost 5 bases and 4 bases, in that order; junction bases with no gene match: 6. CDR1 is MNHEY, CDR2 SMNVEV, per germline (reference sequence). The CDR3 sequence is CASSLRGQSTGELFF. CDR3 DNA sequence: TGTGCCAGCAGTCTCAGGGGGCAGAGCACCGGGGAGCTGTTTTTT.

The chain carries TRBV10-3 and TRBJ2-7, with D uncertain. Looked up from germline, CDR1 is ENHRY and CDR2 is SYGVKD. The length of the CDR3 is 14 residues. Between the trimmed V and J ends, which lost 3 bases and 0 bases, there was a span of 9 bases. The CDR3 region is CAISESSISYEQYF. The DNA for the CDR3 is TGTGCCATCAGTGAATCAAGCATCTCCTACGAGCAGTACTTC.

The chain links TRBV7-2 to TRBJ1-2; D gene unclear. Germline-derived CDR1 and CDR2 are SGHTA and FQGNSA. The V end was cut by 0 bases, the J end by 8 bases, with 13 bases between. CDR3 length: 14 residues. CDR3 nucleotides: TGTGCCAGCAGCTTAGCCAGGAAGGTGGGAGGCTACACCTTC. Protein: CASSLARKVGGYTF.

The rearrangement joins TRBV2 to TRBJ2-5; D is ambiguous. The length of the CDR3 is 11 residues. V lost 4 bases, J lost 5 bases, and 5 bases lay in between. CDR1 SNHLY and CDR2 FYNNEI come from the germline V gene. Here the CDR3 reads CASSVRETQYF. CDR3 in DNA: TGTGCCAGCAGTGTTCGGGAGACCCAGTACTTC.

V usage is TRBV5-1 and J usage is TRBJ2-1, with TRBD2 matching over 9 bases. The CDR3 totals 16 residues. From germline, CDR1 is SGHRS and CDR2 YFSETQ. J lost 9 bases, V lost 0 bases, and 10 bases had no gene match. This CDR3 is CASSLEAGGNLGEQFF. CDR3 sequence (DNA): TGCGCCAGCAGCTTGGAAGCGGGGGGTAATCTCGGTGAGCAGTTCTTC.

The chain couples TRBV5-6 to TRBJ1-2; unclear D gene. Germline V gene sequence: CDR1 SGHDT, CDR2 YYEEEE. Deletions cut 4 bases from V and 0 bases from J, with 10 bases between. The CDR3 contains 14 residues. This CDR3 reads CASSQSQANYGYTF. CDR3 nucleotide sequence: TGTGCCAGCAGCCAGAGCCAGGCTAACTATGGCTACACCTTC.

The genes are TRBV7-3 and TRBJ1-3; D is undetermined. The CDR3 loop spans 15 amino acids. Trimming pared 3 bases from V and 8 bases from J, leaving 17 bases between. Germline V gene data show CDR1 as SGHTA and CDR2 as FQGTGA. CDR3 sequence (DNA): TGTGCCAGCAGCTTTTCCCCGTCCTTTGGGGACACCATATATTTT. It yields the protein CASSFSPSFGDTIYF.

The rearrangement joins TRBV9 to TRBJ1-2, with D maybe TRBD1 (5 bases). Germline values: CDR1 SGDLS, CDR2 YYNGEE. The CDR3 loop spans 14 amino acids. Trimming pared 0 bases from V and 6 bases from J, leaving 12 bases between. The CDR3 loop reads CASSVVRESDGYTF. The CDR3 bases are TGTGCCAGCAGCGTAGTCAGGGAGTCTGATGGCTACACCTTC. The full variable domain, with the rest looked up from reference TRBV9 and TRBJ1-2, is DSGVTQTPKHLITATGQRVTLRCSPRSGDLSVYWYQQSLDQGLQFLIQYYNGEERAKGNILERFSAQQFPDLHSELNLSSLELGDSALYFCASSVVRESDGYTFGSGTRLTVV.

The chain employs TRBV28 and TRBJ2-5, with TRBD1 matching 7 bases. The CDR3 runs 16 residues. Germline CDR1 reads MDHEN; CDR2 reads SYDVKM. Germline trimming cut 4 bases from V and 5 bases from J; bases unmatched to any gene: 13. CDR3 loop: CASSSPGQNYRETQYF. Written as DNA, the CDR3 is TGTGCCAGCAGTTCTCCGGGACAGAATTACCGGGAGACCCAGTACTTC. Variable domain in full (rest from reference TRBV28 and TRBJ2-5): DVKVTQSSRYLVKRTGEKVFLECVQDMDHENMFWYRQDPGLGLRLIYFSYDVKMKEKGDIPEGYSVSREKKERFSLILESASTNQTSMYLCASSSPGQNYRETQYFGPGTRLLVL.

This sequence joins TRBV18 and TRBJ2-1; 8 bases agree with TRBD2. This CDR3 contains 16 residues. The V segment lost 6 bases and the J segment 7 bases; nucleotides outside the gene matches: 14. Germline CDR1 KGHSH, CDR2 LQKENI. CDR3 amino acids: CASSSSGAGGLNEQFF. The CDR3 nucleotides read TGTGCCAGCTCGTCATCAGGGGCGGGGGGCCTGAATGAGCAGTTCTTC.

The chain recombines TRBV2 with TRBJ1-2; 7 bases line up with TRBD1. Germline V CDR1 and CDR2: SNHLY, FYNNEI. This CDR3 region has 14 residues. V dropped 1 base and J dropped 8; count of bases not matched to a gene: 7. CDR3 bases: TGTGCCAGCAGTGAAGGCCGGGACAGTGTAGGCTACACCTTC. It is translated as CASSEGRDSVGYTF. The full variable domain, rest sourced from reference TRBV2 and TRBJ1-2, is EPEVTQTPSHQVTQMGQEVILRCVPISNHLYFYWYRQILGQKVEFLVSFYNNEISEKSEIFDDQFSVERPDGSNFTLKIRSTKLEDSAMYFCASSEGRDSVGYTFGSGTRLTVV.

The V call is TRBV5-1, the J call TRBJ2-7; D is undetermined. The CDR3 is made up of 14 amino acids. Trimming stripped 0 bases from V and 1 base from J, with 8 bases between. Germline CDR1 reads SGHRS; CDR2 reads YFSETQ. The CDR3 is CASSLGFMSYEQYF. Written as DNA, the CDR3 is TGCGCCAGCAGCTTGGGCTTCATGTCCTACGAGCAGTACTTC.

The chain is built from TRBV6-5 and TRBJ1-5; weak D call: TRBD1 (6 bases). V lost 5 bases and J 2 bases, leaving 13 bases between the germline ends. Per germline, CDR1 MNHEY and CDR2 SVGAGI. The CDR3 runs 15 residues. CDR3 region: CASSAGDGGNQPQHF. CDR3 nucleotide sequence: TGTGCCAGCAGTGCAGGGGACGGGGGCAATCAGCCCCAGCATTTT.

V usage is TRBV4-2 and J usage is TRBJ2-2; unclear D gene. The germline gives CDR1 LGHNA, CDR2 YNFKEQ. V dropped 0 bases and J dropped 7 bases, with 9 bases sitting between them. The CDR3 sequence is 14 residues long. The CDR3 bases are TGTGCCAGCAGCCAAGAGAAGGCCGACGGGGAGCTGTTTTTT. It encodes CASSQEKADGELFF.

The CDR3 protein is CASSDGTYEQYV. The CDR3 DNA is TGTGCCAGCAGCGACGGTACCTACGAGCAGTACGTC. The rearrangement uses TRBV11-1 and TRBJ2-7; no firm D call. V was clipped by 5 bases and J by 2 bases, with 7 bases between them. The CDR3 spans 12 residues. Germline V gives CDR1 SGHAT, CDR2 FQDESV (reference sequence).

The V gene is TRBV4-3, the J gene TRBJ1-6; D remains unclear. Germline V gene lookup returns CDR1 LGHNA and CDR2 YSLEER. The V end was cut by 1 base, the J end by 8 bases, with 12 bases between. The CDR3 sequence is 15 residues long. The CDR3 bases are TGCGCCAGCAGCCAAGGGGCCCGAGGAGATTCACCCCTCCACTTT. Translated, it gives CASSQGARGDSPLHF.

This rearrangement joins TRBV29-1 to TRBJ1-2; 8 bases are shared with TRBD1. CDR3 size: 14 residues. The germline CDR1 and CDR2 sequences are SQVTM and ANQGSEA. V was pared by 8 bases and J by 7 bases, with 15 bases of the junction left unmatched. This CDR3 reads CSPRWVGQGAGYTF. For the CDR3, the DNA is TGCAGCCCCCGGTGGGTAGGACAGGGCGCTGGCTACACCTTC.

J is TRBJ2-3 and V is TRBV7-2; 12 nucleotides match TRBD2. Germline CDR1 SGHTA, CDR2 FQGNSA. The CDR3 has 15 amino acids. Trimming took 6 bases from V and 3 from J; bases not matched to a gene: 4. The DNA of the CDR3 is TGTGCCAGCAGACGCGGACTAGCGGGGACAGATACGCAGTATTTT. This codes for CASRRGLAGTDTQYF.

In this sample, this clone turned up once. The V gene is TRBV7-2, the J gene TRBJ1-2; no definite D call. Germline CDR1 is SGHTA and CDR2 is FQGNSA. V dropped 5 bases and J dropped 5 bases, with 15 bases sitting between them. There are 14 residues in the CDR3. CDR3 residues: CASSDAYTMYGYTF. The DNA for the CDR3 is TGTGCCAGCAGCGACGCCTACACTATGTATGGCTACACCTTC.

This chain connects TRBV10-3 to TRBJ1-1; 7 nucleotides match TRBD1. Germline trimming cut 3 bases from V and 0 bases from J; bases unmatched to any gene: 7. CDR1 and CDR2 from the germline V gene are ENHRY and SYGVKD. The CDR3 is made up of 16 amino acids. The CDR3 nucleotides are TGTGCCATCAGTGAACAGGGGAAGGCTATGAACACTGAAGCTTTCTTT. Translated, it gives CAISEQGKAMNTEAFF.

This clone occurred once. The genes are TRBV18 and TRBJ2-2; D is undetermined. Germline V lookup: CDR1 KGHSH, CDR2 LQKENI. This CDR3 is 13 amino acids long. The V gene lost 6 bases and the J gene lost 6 bases, with 11 bases spanning the gap. CDR3 region: CASSLVDAGELFF. In nucleotides, the CDR3 is TGTGCCAGCTCCCTGGTGGACGCCGGGGAGCTGTTTTTT.

This clone appeared once. This rearrangement joins TRBV28 to TRBJ2-2; D may be TRBD1 (6 bases). Trimming removed 2 bases at V and 0 bases at J, with 10 bases between. This CDR3 comprises 16 residues. Per the germline V gene, CDR1 is MDHEN and CDR2 is SYDVKM. The CDR3 nucleotides are TGTGCCAGCAGTTTACTAGGGACAACGAACACCGGGGAGCTGTTTTTT. Its translation is CASSLLGTTNTGELFF.

The chain couples TRBV19 to TRBJ2-2; D is possibly TRBD1 (6 bases). Germline V gives CDR1 LNHDA, CDR2 SQIVND (reference sequence). Trimming removed 7 bases from V and 6 bases from J, with 21 bases in between. This CDR3 spans 16 amino acids. The CDR3 here is CASISTGLRVAGELFF. The CDR3, as DNA: TGTGCCAGTATTTCGACAGGCTTGAGAGTAGCCGGGGAGCTGTTTTTT.

This clone was counted between two and nine times. This chain joins TRBV7-9 and TRBJ1-6; no definite D call. The germline V gene encodes CDR1 SEHNR and CDR2 FQNEAQ (reference sequence). The germline V and J ends were trimmed by 3 bases and 7 bases, with 10 bases remaining between them. The CDR3 has 14 residues. The CDR3 is CASSLREGNSPLHF. CDR3 in DNA: TGTGCCAGCAGCTTGCGGGAGGGCAATTCACCCCTCCACTTT. The full variable domain, in which reference TRBV7-9 and TRBJ1-6 provide the parts outside the CDR3, is DTGVSQNPRHKITKRGQNVTFRCDPISEHNRLYWYRQTLGQGPEFLTYFQNEAQLEKSRLLSDRFSAERPKGSFSTLEIQRTEQGDSAMYLCASSLREGNSPLHFGNGTRLTVT.

This clone appeared a few times. The J gene is TRBJ1-4, the V gene TRBV6-1, with 7 bases matching TRBD1. Trimming took 0 bases from V and 5 from J; bases not matched to a gene: 3. Germline assignment: CDR1 MNHNS and CDR2 SASEGT. The CDR3 runs 15 residues. This CDR3 is CASSEASGGNEKLFF. The CDR3 DNA is TGTGCCAGCAGTGAAGCGTCAGGGGGGAATGAAAAACTGTTTTTT.

This chain connects TRBV11-3 to TRBJ1-5, with D unclear. Germline CDR1 SGHNT, CDR2 YENEEA. The CDR3 is 15 residues long. The germline V and J ends were trimmed by 6 bases and 6 bases, with 18 bases remaining between them. The CDR3 loop is CASSSTKKLSQPQHF. CDR3 coding DNA: TGTGCCAGCAGTTCCACCAAGAAGCTCAGTCAGCCCCAGCATTTT.